This TCR beta chain was observed in a study of early T cells in non-severe SARS-CoV-2 infection. Study context: Unsorted whole blood bulk RNA was sequenced, with unpaired chains.

On this clonotype itself: Its specificity is unknown.

Each single cDNA molecule received a unique molecular identifier. Using its own MiXCR run on the 5' RACE reads, TCRdb lists one record per CDR3 protein. The data contain under 60,000 distinct CDR3 sequences, about 5.6% of them singletons. Overall study results and limits: Comparison of clonotypes with VDJdb favored anti-spike CD8 responses while missing private and CD4 specificities.

This receptor was taken from an adult who was a healthcare worker with PCR-confirmed SARS-CoV-2 infection or an uninfected control (not recorded which). The sequenced sample was whole blood.

The CDR3 DNA is TGTGCCACACAACAGGGGTCGTCCGAGCAGTACTTC. It yields the protein CATQQGSSEQYF. The V gene is TRBV10-3, the J gene TRBJ2-7; 7 nucleotides align to TRBD1. This CDR3 region has 12 residues. CDR1 is ENHRY and CDR2 is SYGVKD in the germline V gene. The J segment lost 6 bases and the V segment lost 10 bases, leaving 9 bases of the junction unmatched.